What follows are 4 T cell receptor beta chains derived from one specimen sequenced in a study of shared clonotypes between healthy human individuals. Method: immunoSEQ multiplex PCR; TCRdb's copy keeps in-frame clones and lacks some. Of over a million clones in the sample, more than 95% were seen once. Input material: naive CD4+ T cells sorted from blood. Subset in this sample: CD45RA+ positively selected. Every receptor here comes from a man aged 30-40 years in good health.

V is TRBV6-5 and J is TRBJ2-3; D remains unclear. Germline V gives CDR1 MNHEY, CDR2 SVGAGI. The CDR3 has 15 amino acids. Trimming cost V 4 bases and J 0 bases, with 11 bases left between them. The CDR3 DNA is TGTGCCAGCAGTTTAAGGACCCTGAGCACAGATACGCAGTATTTT. It encodes CASSLRTLSTDTQYF.

The chain carries TRBV2 and TRBJ2-7, with 11 nucleotides matching TRBD1. The junction had 8 bases not matched to a gene; V was cut back by 5 bases and J by 5 bases. Per the germline V gene, CDR1 is SNHLY and CDR2 is FYNNEI. The CDR3 contains 15 residues. CDR3 nucleotide sequence: TGTGCCAGCAGTTCTTTGGACAGGGGGCGGGACGAGCAGTACTTC. Its translation is CASSSLDRGRDEQYF.

This chain connects TRBV5-1 to TRBJ2-1; TRBD2 matches 8 bases. This CDR3 spans 16 amino acids. Trimming cost V 0 bases and J 8 bases; bases outside gene matches: 10. The germline CDR1 and CDR2 sequences are SGHRS and YFSETQ. This chain's CDR3 is CASSLALTSAGHEQFF. The CDR3 region has the DNA TGCGCCAGCAGCTTGGCCCTGACTAGCGCCGGCCATGAGCAGTTCTTC.

V usage is TRBV6-5 and J usage is TRBJ2-3; D is unresolved. Germline CDR1 MNHEY, CDR2 SVGAGI. Trimming removed 8 bases at V and 2 bases at J, with 8 bases between. The CDR3 consists of 12 residues. The CDR3, as DNA: TGTGCCAGCGGCGAGACCACAGATACGCAGTATTTT. This translates into CASGETTDTQYF.